This T cell receptor beta chain came from a study of OX40 agonist ivuxolimab in advanced cancers. Across the study: The patients got ivuxolimab, which is an agonistic anti-OX40 (CD134) antibody.

General observations from the study: At doses 0.1 to 3.0 mg/kg, CD4+ and CD8+ clones expanded.

Measured with immunoSEQ multiplex PCR; TCRdb has only the in-frame clones, and not every one. The profile shows about 62,000 clones, around 83% of them singletons. The sampling schedule covered blood at baseline, cycle 4 day 1, and cycle 7 day 1. Remarks on this clone: The antigen is not known.

V was clipped by 8 bases and J by 2 bases; unmatched bases: 8. The CDR3 covers 14 residues. Germline V lookup: CDR1 MNHEY, CDR2 SVGAGI. This chain joins TRBV6-5 and TRBJ1-2; TRBD1 matches 7 bases. The sample in question was CD4+ or CD8+ T cells sorted from blood, obtained in a trial of the OX40 agonist ivuxolimab. The sequence came from an adult with an advanced solid tumor such as melanoma, head and neck, liver or kidney cancer. The CDR3 bases are TGTGCCAGCGGGCGGGCAGGGGGAAACTATGGCTACACCTTC. It translates to CASGRAGGNYGYTF.